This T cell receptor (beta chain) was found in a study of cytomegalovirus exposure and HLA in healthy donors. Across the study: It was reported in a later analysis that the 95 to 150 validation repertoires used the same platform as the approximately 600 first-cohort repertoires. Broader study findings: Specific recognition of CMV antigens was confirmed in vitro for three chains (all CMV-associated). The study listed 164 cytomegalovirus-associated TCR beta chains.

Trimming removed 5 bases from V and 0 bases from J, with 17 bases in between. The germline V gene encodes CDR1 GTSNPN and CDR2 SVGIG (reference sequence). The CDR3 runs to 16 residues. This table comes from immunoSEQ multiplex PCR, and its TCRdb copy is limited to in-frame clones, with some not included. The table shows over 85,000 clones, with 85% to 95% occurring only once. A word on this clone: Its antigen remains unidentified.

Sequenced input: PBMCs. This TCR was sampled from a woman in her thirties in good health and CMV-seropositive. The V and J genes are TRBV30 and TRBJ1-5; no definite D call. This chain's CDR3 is CAWSSGQPVSNQPQHF. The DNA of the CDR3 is TGTGCCTGGTCCAGCGGGCAGCCGGTTAGCAATCAGCCCCAGCATTTT.